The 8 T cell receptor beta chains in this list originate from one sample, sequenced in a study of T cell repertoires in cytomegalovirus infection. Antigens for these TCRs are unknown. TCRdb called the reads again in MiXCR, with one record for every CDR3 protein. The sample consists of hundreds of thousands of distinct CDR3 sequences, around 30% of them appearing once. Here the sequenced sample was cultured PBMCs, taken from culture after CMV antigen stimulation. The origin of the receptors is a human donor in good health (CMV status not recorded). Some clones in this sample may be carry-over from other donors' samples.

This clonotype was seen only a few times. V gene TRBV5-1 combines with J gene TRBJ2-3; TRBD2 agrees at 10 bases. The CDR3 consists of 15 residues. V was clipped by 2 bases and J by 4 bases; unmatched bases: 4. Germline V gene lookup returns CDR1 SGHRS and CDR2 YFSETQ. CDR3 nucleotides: TGCGCCAGCAGCTTCAGAAGCGGGAGGGCAGATACGCAGTATTTT. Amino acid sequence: CASSFRSGRADTQYF.

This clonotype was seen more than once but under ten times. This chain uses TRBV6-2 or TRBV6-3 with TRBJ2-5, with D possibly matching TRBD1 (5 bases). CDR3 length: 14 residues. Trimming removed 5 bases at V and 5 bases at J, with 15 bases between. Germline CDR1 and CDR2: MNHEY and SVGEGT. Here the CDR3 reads CASSTPQVMETQYF. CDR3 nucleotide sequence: TGTGCCAGCAGTACCCCACAGGTTATGGAGACCCAGTACTTC.

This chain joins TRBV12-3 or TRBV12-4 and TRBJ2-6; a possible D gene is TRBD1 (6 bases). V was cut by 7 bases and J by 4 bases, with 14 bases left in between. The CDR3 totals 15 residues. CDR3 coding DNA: TGTGCCAGCACCTCGGGGCAGGGGGGGGCCAACGTCCTGACTTTC. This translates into CASTSGQGGANVLTF.

The DNA for the CDR3 is TGTGCCAGCAGTGAAGCGTCAGCAGGGGAGACCCAGTACTTC. It yields the protein CASSEASAGETQYF. J is TRBJ2-5 and V is TRBV6-1, with D perhaps TRBD1 (5 bases). The germline gives CDR1 MNHNS, CDR2 SASEGT. Trimming cost V 0 bases and J 5 bases, with 10 bases left between them. The CDR3 sequence is 14 residues long.

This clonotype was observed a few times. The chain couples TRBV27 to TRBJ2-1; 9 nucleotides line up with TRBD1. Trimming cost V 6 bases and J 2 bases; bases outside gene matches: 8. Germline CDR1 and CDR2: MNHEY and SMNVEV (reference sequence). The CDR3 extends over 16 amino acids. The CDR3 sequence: CASSPLRTGAYNEQFF. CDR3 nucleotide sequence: TGTGCCAGCAGCCCACTAAGGACAGGGGCCTACAATGAGCAGTTCTTC.

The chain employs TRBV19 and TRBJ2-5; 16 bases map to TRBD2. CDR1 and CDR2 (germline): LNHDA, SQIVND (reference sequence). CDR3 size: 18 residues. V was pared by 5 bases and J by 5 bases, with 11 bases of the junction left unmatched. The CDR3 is CASSDAPGTSGRGETQYF. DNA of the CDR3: TGTGCCAGTAGTGACGCCCCCGGGACTAGCGGGAGGGGGGAGACCCAGTACTTC.

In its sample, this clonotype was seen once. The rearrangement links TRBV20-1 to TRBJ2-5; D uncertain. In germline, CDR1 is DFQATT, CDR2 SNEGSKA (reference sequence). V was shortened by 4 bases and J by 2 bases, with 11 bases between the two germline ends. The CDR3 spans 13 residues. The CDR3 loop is CSAKYRPQETQYF. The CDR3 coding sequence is TGCAGTGCTAAATACAGACCTCAAGAGACCCAGTACTTC.

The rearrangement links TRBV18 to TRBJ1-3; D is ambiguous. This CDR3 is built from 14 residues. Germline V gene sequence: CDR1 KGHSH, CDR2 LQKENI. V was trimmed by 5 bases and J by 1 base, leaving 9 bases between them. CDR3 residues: CASSTRVSGNTIYF. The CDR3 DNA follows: TGTGCCAGCTCAACGAGGGTATCTGGAAACACCATATATTTT.